The text below deals with one T cell receptor beta chain. Antigen specificity is unknown. These data come from a study of cytomegalovirus exposure and HLA in healthy donors. Study overall: A later analysis reported the same platform for the 100 to 150 validation repertoires and the approximately 670 first-cohort repertoires.

Regarding the study as a whole: Cytomegalovirus status was reportedly diagnosed by the classifier with high specificity and sensitivity. In vitro testing confirmed a few CMV-associated chains as specific for CMV antigens. Researchers catalogued 164 TCR beta chains as cytomegalovirus-associated.

The ends lost 6 bases at V and 7 bases at J; junction bases unmatched: 6. CDR1 MNHEY and CDR2 SVGAGI come from the germline V gene. The CDR3 is 14 residues long. Using immunoSEQ multiplex PCR, the repertoire was profiled, and TCRdb retains in-frame clones only, with some absent. This sample has about 130,000 clones; roughly 89% occur once, and the top ten carry approximately 1.1%. The sample comprised PBMCs. This receptor was identified in a woman aged 18-29 years in good health and CMV-seronegative. The rearrangement uses TRBV6-5 and TRBJ2-7, with TRBD2 matching over 13 bases. CDR3 protein: CASRGGLAGREQYF. CDR3 nucleotides: TGTGCCAGCAGGGGGGGACTAGCGGGACGGGAGCAGTACTTC.